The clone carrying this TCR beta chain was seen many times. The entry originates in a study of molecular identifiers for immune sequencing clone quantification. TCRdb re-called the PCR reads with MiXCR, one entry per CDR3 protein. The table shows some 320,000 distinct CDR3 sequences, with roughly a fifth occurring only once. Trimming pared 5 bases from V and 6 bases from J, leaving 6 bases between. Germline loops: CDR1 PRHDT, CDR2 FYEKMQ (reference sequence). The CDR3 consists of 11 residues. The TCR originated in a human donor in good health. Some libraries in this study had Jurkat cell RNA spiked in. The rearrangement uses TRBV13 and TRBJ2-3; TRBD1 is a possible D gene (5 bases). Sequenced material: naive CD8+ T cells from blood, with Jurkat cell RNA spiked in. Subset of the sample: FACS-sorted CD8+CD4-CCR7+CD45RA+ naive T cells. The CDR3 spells CASSKGDTQYF. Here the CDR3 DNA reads TGTGCCAGCAGCAAGGGGGATACGCAGTATTTT.